The 9 T cell receptor beta chains given below trace back to one sample, sequenced in a study of cytomegalovirus exposure and HLA in healthy donors. The PCR contained 60 Vbeta and 13 Jbeta primers. This table comes from immunoSEQ multiplex PCR, and its TCRdb copy is limited to in-frame clones, with some not included. The sample includes about 160,000 clones, just under 80% of them seen just once. Input material: PBMCs. Source of these receptors: a man aged 18 to 30 in good health and CMV-seropositive.

The rearrangement joins TRBV5-6 to TRBJ2-7; D is uncertain. This CDR3 is 14 amino acids long. Germline V gene sequence: CDR1 SGHDT, CDR2 YYEEEE. The germline V and J ends were trimmed by 2 bases and 4 bases, with 13 bases remaining between them. CDR3 DNA: TGTGCCAGCAGCTTCGGGTCAATATCATACGAGCAGTACTTC. This translates into CASSFGSISYEQYF.

The V gene is TRBV9, the J gene TRBJ2-3, with TRBD2 as a possible D gene (7 bases). The CDR3 sequence is 15 residues long. Between the trimmed V and J ends, which lost 3 bases and 1 base, there was a span of 12 bases. Germline assignment: CDR1 SGDLS and CDR2 YYNGEE. For the CDR3, the DNA is TGTGCCAGCAGCGAGGGGGGGGCCGGCACAGATACGCAGTATTTT. This gives the protein CASSEGGAGTDTQYF.

This clone has more than one count but fewer than ten. The J gene is TRBJ1-1, the V gene TRBV6-5, with 8 bases identical to TRBD1. The J segment lost 5 bases and the V segment lost 2 bases, leaving 7 bases of the junction unmatched. The germline gives CDR1 MNHEY, CDR2 SVGAGI. The CDR3 is made up of 15 amino acids. For the CDR3, the DNA is TGTGCCAGCAGTTACCCGGGGACAGGATTGACTGAAGCTTTCTTT. It specifies CASSYPGTGLTEAFF.

This chain connects TRBV6-6 to TRBJ2-2; tentatively, D is TRBD2 (5 bases). With 4 bases removed from V and 2 bases from J, the gap between germline ends came to 5 bases. This CDR3 is 13 amino acids long. Germline-derived CDR1 and CDR2 are MNHNY and SVGAGI (reference sequence). The CDR3 is CASSSGNTGELFF. In nucleotides, the CDR3 is TGTGCCAGCAGTTCGGGAAACACCGGGGAGCTGTTTTTT.

This clone was recorded only once. The rearrangement links TRBV5-1 to TRBJ2-3; 8 nucleotides agree with TRBD2. The length of the CDR3 is 15 residues. Germline V gene data show CDR1 as SGHRS and CDR2 as YFSETQ. V shed 3 bases, J shed 4 bases, and the junction held 7 bases outside the gene matches. The DNA of the CDR3 is TGCGCCAGCAGCTGGCGGGAGGTTGCCCCAGATACGCAGTATTTT. This translates into CASSWREVAPDTQYF.

The chain employs TRBV2 and TRBJ2-3; 8 bases line up with TRBD1. Germline lookup yields CDR1 SNHLY and CDR2 FYNNEI. This CDR3 region has 14 residues. The V and J ends lost 7 bases and 4 bases, in that order; junction bases with no gene match: 7. The CDR3 DNA follows: TGTGCCAGCACCCCGGGACAGGTGTCAGATACGCAGTATTTT. This gives the protein CASTPGQVSDTQYF.

V usage is TRBV4-3 and J usage is TRBJ1-5; D is unresolved. The CDR3 contains 15 residues. The germline V gene encodes CDR1 LGHNA and CDR2 YSLEER. The V end was cut by 0 bases, the J end by 7 bases, with 13 bases between. The chain's CDR3 is CASSQDLSGRQPQHF. As DNA, the CDR3 is TGCGCCAGCAGCCAAGACTTGAGTGGCAGGCAGCCCCAGCATTTT.

As for this clone: An end of the junction does not agree with germline; a read error may underlie this. The V gene is TRBV9, the J gene TRBJ1-2; 7 nucleotides match TRBD1. CDR1 and CDR2 (germline): SGDLS, YYNGEE. The CDR3 extends over 13 amino acids. The CDR3 loop reads CASSVGQGDGYTF. For the CDR3, the DNA is TGTGCCAGCAGCGTAGGGCAGGGGGATGGGTACACCTTC.

This chain connects TRBV6-4 to TRBJ1-4; 7 nucleotides agree with TRBD1. The V gene end was trimmed by 5 bases and the J gene end by 3 bases; junction bases not matched to a gene: 6. The CDR3 consists of 15 residues. CDR1 MRHNA and CDR2 SNTAGT come from the germline V gene. This CDR3 reads CASSPRQGPNEKLFF. The CDR3 bases are TGTGCCAGCAGTCCCCGACAGGGCCCTAATGAAAAACTGTTTTTT.